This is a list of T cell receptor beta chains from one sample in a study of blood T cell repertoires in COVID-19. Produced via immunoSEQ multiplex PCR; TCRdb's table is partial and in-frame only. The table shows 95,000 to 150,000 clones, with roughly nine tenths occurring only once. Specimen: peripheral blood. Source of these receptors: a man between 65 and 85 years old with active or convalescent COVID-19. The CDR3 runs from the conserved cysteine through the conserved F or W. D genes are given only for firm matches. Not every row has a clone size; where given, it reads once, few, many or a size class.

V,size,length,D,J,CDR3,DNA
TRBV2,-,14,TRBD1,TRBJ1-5,CASRRQGADQPQHF,TGTGCCAGCAGGAGACAGGGGGCCGATCAGCCCCAGCATTTT
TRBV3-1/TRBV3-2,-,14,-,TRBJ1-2,CASSQGFTAYGYTF,TGTGCCAGCAGCCAAGGTTTCACTGCCTATGGCTACACCTTC
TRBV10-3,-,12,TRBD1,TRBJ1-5,CAAGTGNQPQHF,TGTGCCGCCGGGACAGGCAATCAGCCCCAGCATTTT
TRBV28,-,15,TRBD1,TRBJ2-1,CASSPRRQGAGEQFF,TGTGCCAGCAGTCCCCGAAGACAGGGGGCGGGTGAGCAGTTCTTC
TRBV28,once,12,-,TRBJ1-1,CASSLSAGDAFF,TGTGCCAGCAGTTTATCAGCAGGGGATGCTTTCTTT
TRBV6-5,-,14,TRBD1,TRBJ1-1,CASTPGGANTEAFF,TGTGCCAGCACCCCAGGGGGCGCGAACACTGAAGCTTTTTTT
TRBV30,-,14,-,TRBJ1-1,CAWSVRGAHTEAFF,TGTGCCTGGAGTGTACGAGGAGCACACACTGAAGCTTTCTTT
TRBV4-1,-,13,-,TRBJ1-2,CASSQEGAYGYTF,TGCGCCAGCAGCCAGGAAGGGGCCTATGGCTACACCTTC
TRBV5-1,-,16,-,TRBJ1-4,CASSSGSIATNEKLFF,TGCGCCAGCAGCTCCGGGTCAATTGCAACTAATGAAAAACTGTTTTTT
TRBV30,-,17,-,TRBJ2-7,CAWPFYCGAGLTYEQYF,TGTGCCTGGCCGTTTTATTGCGGAGCGGGTTTAACCTACGAGCAGTACTTC
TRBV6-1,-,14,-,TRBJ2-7,CASSDGGGSYEQYF,TGTGCCAGCAGTGACGGCGGCGGCTCCTACGAGCAGTACTTC
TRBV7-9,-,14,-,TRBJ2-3,CASSLTGPLDTQYF,TGTGCCAGCAGCTTAACAGGACCCCTAGATACGCAGTATTTT
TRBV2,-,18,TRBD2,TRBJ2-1,CASSESRTSGASYNEQFF,TGTGCCAGCAGTGAATCTAGGACTAGTGGGGCCTCCTACAATGAGCAGTTCTTC
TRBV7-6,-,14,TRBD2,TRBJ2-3,CASSSGLAGDTQYF,TGTGCCAGCAGTTCCGGACTAGCGGGAGATACGCAGTATTTT
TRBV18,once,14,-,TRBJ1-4,CASSPRGWDEKLFF,TGTGCCAGCTCACCGCGGGGGTGGGATGAAAAACTGTTTTTT
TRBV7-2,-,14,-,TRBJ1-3,CASFERGSGNTIYF,TGTGCCAGTTTTGAAAGGGGTTCCGGAAACACCATATATTTT
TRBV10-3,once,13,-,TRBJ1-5,CAISDDNNQPQHF,TGTGCCATCAGTGACGACAACAATCAGCCCCAGCATTTT
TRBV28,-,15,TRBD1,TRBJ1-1,CASSLSGTGVTEAFF,TGTGCCAGCAGTCTCTCCGGGACAGGGGTTACTGAAGCTTTCTTT
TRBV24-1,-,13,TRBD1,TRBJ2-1,CATQGAAFREQFF,TGTGCCACCCAGGGGGCAGCTTTCCGTGAGCAGTTCTTC
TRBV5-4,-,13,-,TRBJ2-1,CASSSTPYNEQFF,TGTGCCAGCAGCTCCACTCCCTACAATGAGCAGTTCTTC
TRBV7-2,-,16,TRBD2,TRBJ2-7,CASSPRTSGGAYEQYF,TGTGCCAGCAGCCCGAGGACTAGCGGGGGCGCCTACGAGCAGTACTTC
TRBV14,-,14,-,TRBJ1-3,CASSTLLAGNTIYF,TGTGCCAGCAGCACCCTATTGGCTGGAAACACCATATATTTT
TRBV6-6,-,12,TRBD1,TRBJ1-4,CASSQSADRPSF,TGTGCCAGCAGTCAATCGGCGGACAGGCCCAGTTTT
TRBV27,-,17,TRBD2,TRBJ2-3,CASRGLAGGRNTDTQYF,TGTGCCAGCAGAGGACTAGCGGGAGGCAGGAACACAGATACGCAGTATTTT
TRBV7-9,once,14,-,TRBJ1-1,CATGSWAGDTEAFF,TGTGCCACCGGATCGTGGGCCGGGGACACTGAAGCTTTCTTT
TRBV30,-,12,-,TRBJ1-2,CAWSDRQVGYTF,TGTGCCTGGAGTGATCGACAGGTTGGCTACACCTTC